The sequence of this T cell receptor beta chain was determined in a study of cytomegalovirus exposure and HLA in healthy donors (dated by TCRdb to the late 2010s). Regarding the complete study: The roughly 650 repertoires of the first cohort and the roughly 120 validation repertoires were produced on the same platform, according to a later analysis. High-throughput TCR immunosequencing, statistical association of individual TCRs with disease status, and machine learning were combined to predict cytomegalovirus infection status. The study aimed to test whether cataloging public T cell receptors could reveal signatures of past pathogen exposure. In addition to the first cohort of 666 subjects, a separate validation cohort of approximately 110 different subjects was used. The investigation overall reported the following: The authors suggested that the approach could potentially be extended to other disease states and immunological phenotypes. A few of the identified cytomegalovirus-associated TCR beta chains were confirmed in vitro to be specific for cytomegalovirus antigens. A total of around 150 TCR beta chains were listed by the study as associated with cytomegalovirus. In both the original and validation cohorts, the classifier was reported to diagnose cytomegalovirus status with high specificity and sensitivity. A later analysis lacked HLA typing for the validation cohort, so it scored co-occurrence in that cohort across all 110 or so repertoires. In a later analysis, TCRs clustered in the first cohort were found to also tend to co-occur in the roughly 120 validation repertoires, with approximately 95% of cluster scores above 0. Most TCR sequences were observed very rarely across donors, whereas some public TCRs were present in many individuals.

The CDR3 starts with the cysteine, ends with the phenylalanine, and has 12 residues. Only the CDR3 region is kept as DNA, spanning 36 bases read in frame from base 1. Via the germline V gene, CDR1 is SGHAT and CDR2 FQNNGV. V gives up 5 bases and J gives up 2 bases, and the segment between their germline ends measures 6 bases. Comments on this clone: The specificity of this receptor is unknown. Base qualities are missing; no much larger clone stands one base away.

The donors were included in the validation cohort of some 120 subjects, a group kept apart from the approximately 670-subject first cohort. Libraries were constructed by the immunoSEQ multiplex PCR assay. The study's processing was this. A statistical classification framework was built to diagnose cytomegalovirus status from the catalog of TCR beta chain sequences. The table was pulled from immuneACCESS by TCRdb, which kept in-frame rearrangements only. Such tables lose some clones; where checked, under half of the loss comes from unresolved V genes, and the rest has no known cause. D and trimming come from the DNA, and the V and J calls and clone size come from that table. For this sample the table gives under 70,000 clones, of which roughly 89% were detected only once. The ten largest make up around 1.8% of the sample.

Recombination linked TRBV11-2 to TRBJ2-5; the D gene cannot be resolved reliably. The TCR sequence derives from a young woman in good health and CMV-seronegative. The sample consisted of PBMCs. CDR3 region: CASSPSQETQYF. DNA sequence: TGTGCCAGCAGCCCCTCGCAAGAGACCCAGTACTTC. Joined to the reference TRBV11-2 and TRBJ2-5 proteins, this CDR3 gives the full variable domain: EAGVAQSPRYKIIEKRQSVAFWCNPISGHATLYWYQQILGQGPKLLIQFQNNGVVDDSQLPKDRFSAERLKGVDSTLKIQPAKLEDSAVYLCASSPSQETQYFGPGTRLLVL.